Below are 6 T cell receptor beta chains sequenced from a single sample in a study of blood T cell repertoires in COVID-19. Repertoires were generated with immunoSEQ multiplex PCR, while TCRdb's copy carries only in-frame clones and drops some. The sample has 100,000 to 150,000 clones, 65% to 85% seen once. The sequenced material came from peripheral blood. The receptors were gathered from a woman of 80 years or more with acute or convalescent COVID-19.

V gene TRBV30 combines with J gene TRBJ1-4; possible D gene TRBD1, 6 bases. The CDR3 sequence is 13 residues long. Germline V gives CDR1 GTSNPN, CDR2 SVGIG (reference sequence). Trimming took off 3 bases at V and 7 bases at J, with 12 bases between the two ends. CDR3 residues: CAWRGRGGEKLFF. The DNA of the CDR3 is TGTGCCTGGAGGGGCAGGGGCGGTGAAAAACTGTTTTTT.

The chain employs TRBV5-1 and TRBJ2-1; 9 positions match TRBD1. V lost 5 bases to trimming and J lost 8 bases; unmatched junction nucleotides: 11. Per germline, CDR1 SGHRS and CDR2 YFSETQ. There are 15 residues in the CDR3. CDR3 in DNA: TGCGCCAGCAGGCCGGGACAGGGTCCTACATATGAGCAGTTCTTC. This codes for CASRPGQGPTYEQFF.

There are a few counts of this clone. The chain combines TRBV24-1 with TRBJ2-1, with no clear D. CDR3 length: 13 residues. The V gene lost 3 bases and the J gene lost 8 bases, with 10 bases spanning the gap. Germline V gives CDR1 KGHDR, CDR2 SFDVKD. The CDR3 nucleotides read TGTGCCACCAGTGATCATATGAGTCATGAGCAGTTCTTC. It yields the protein CATSDHMSHEQFF.

This clone has just one count. J is TRBJ2-5 and V is TRBV29-1; D unclear. The V end lost 6 bases, the J end lost 4 bases, and 12 bases lay between the germline ends. CDR3 length equals 12 residues. Germline V gene lookup returns CDR1 SQVTM and CDR2 ANQGSEA. CDR3 sequence: CSVRKVAETQYF. DNA for the CDR3: TGCAGCGTGAGGAAGGTGGCAGAGACCCAGTACTTC.

The V gene is TRBV15, the J gene TRBJ2-3; 11 bases map to TRBD2. The CDR3 runs 15 residues. From germline, CDR1 is LNHNV and CDR2 YYDKDF (reference sequence). The J segment lost 6 bases and the V segment lost 1 base, leaving 3 bases of the junction unmatched. The CDR3 protein is CATSRVAGGPDTQYF. CDR3 bases: TGTGCCACCAGCAGAGTAGCGGGAGGGCCGGATACGCAGTATTTT.

The V call is TRBV18, the J call TRBJ1-1; the D gene is possibly TRBD1 (5 bases). V was shortened by 0 bases and J by 2 bases, with 13 bases between the two germline ends. Germline CDR1 reads KGHSH; CDR2 reads LQKENI. The CDR3 length is 16 residues. CDR3 sequence (DNA): TGTGCCAGCTCACCACCCGCGGGGGGGGACAACACTGAAGCTTTCTTT. Translated: CASSPPAGGDNTEAFF.